One sample yielded the 9 T cell receptor beta chains listed below, sequenced in a study of OX40 agonist ivuxolimab in advanced cancers. Assay used: immunoSEQ multiplex PCR; TCRdb lists only in-frame clones, some missing. The sample shows some 66,000 clones, about nine tenths of them seen only once. The sequencing here drew on CD4+ or CD8+ T cells sorted from blood, taken in a trial of the OX40 agonist ivuxolimab. The source is an adult with an advanced solid tumor such as melanoma, head and neck, liver or kidney cancer.

The chain employs TRBV5-6 and TRBJ2-7; D call uncertain. V gave up 5 bases and J gave up 2 bases, with 17 bases separating them. The CDR3 spans 15 residues. Germline CDR1 SGHDT, CDR2 YYEEEE. The CDR3: CASSPDRKWTYEQYF. CDR3 bases: TGTGCCAGCAGTCCGGATCGAAAGTGGACCTACGAGCAGTACTTC.

CDR3 coding DNA: TGTGCCAGCAGTTACACCGGGACTAGCGCCACAGATACGCAGTATTTT. Translated: CASSYTGTSATDTQYF. The V gene is TRBV6-5, the J gene TRBJ2-3, with 10 bases matching TRBD2. This CDR3 has 16 amino acids. V gave up 2 bases and J gave up 2 bases; unmatched junction bases: 4. The germline V gene has CDR1 MNHEY and CDR2 SVGAGI.

V is TRBV7-9 and J is TRBJ2-3; no reliable D call. Germline loops: CDR1 SEHNR, CDR2 FQNEAQ (reference sequence). The CDR3 has 16 amino acids. Trimming took 0 bases from V and 3 from J, leaving 13 bases between them. The CDR3 loop is CASSLAGRSATDTQYF. The CDR3 region has the DNA TGTGCCAGCAGCTTAGCCGGCAGGTCTGCAACAGATACGCAGTATTTT.

This clone has just a few counts. The rearrangement uses TRBV21-1 and TRBJ2-7; TRBD1 is the table's D call, not checked against the DNA. TRBV21-1 is a known pseudogene. The CDR3 sequence is 18 residues long. CDR3 nucleotides: TGTGCCAGCAGCAAAGGGGGACAGGGAATTCTCGTCCACTACGAGCAGTACTTC. Translating gives CASSKGGQGILVHYEQYF.

The J gene is TRBJ1-5, the V gene TRBV7-2; no clear D gene. V was shortened by 6 bases and J by 7 bases, with 13 bases between the two germline ends. The CDR3 totals 13 residues. From germline, CDR1 is SGHTA and CDR2 FQGNSA. As DNA, the CDR3 is TGTGCCAGCAGGTCCGGTCCCTACCAGCCCCAGCATTTT. Amino acid sequence: CASRSGPYQPQHF.

This clone was seen a few times. The V gene is TRBV7-9, the J gene TRBJ1-2, with unresolved D. This CDR3 comprises 11 residues. The V end was cut by 8 bases, the J end by 4 bases, with 8 bases between. The germline V gene encodes CDR1 SEHNR and CDR2 FQNEAQ (reference sequence). CDR3 sequence: CASSSSYGYTF. CDR3 DNA: TGTGCCAGCTCCTCCAGCTATGGCTACACCTTC.

V usage is TRBV27 and J usage is TRBJ1-4; D might be TRBD1 (6 bases). Looked up from germline, CDR1 is MNHEY and CDR2 is SMNVEV (reference sequence). The CDR3 covers 16 residues. V was cut by 3 bases and J by 7 bases, with 18 bases left in between. CDR3 amino acids: CASSFNLGGGSEKLFF. DNA for the CDR3: TGTGCCAGCAGTTTTAATTTAGGCGGGGGCAGTGAAAAACTGTTTTTT.

J is TRBJ1-2 and V is TRBV19; 7 bases are shared with TRBD1. The CDR3 spans 16 residues. CDR1 is LNHDA and CDR2 is SQIVND in the germline V gene (reference sequence). V shed 5 bases and J 0 bases; nucleotides not matched to a gene: 9. CDR3 sequence (DNA): TGTGCCAGTAGTCGGGGGACAGAAATTCCTAACTATGGCTACACCTTC. Its translation is CASSRGTEIPNYGYTF.

This chain links TRBV5-1 with TRBJ2-3; TRBD2 agrees at 9 bases. The CDR3 has 17 residues. With V trimmed by 4 bases and J by 2 bases, 11 bases remained unmatched. CDR1 and CDR2 from the germline V gene are SGHRS and YFSETQ. The CDR3 region has the DNA TGCGCCAGCAGCCTAACCGGGACTAGCATTCCCACAGATACGCAGTATTTT. This translates into CASSLTGTSIPTDTQYF. Looking up the rest from reference TRBV5-1 and TRBJ2-3 gives the full variable domain: KAGVTQTPRYLIKTRGQQVTLSCSPISGHRSVSWYQQTPGQGLQFLFEYFSETQRNKGNFPGRFSGRQFSNSRSEMNVSTLELGDSALYLCASSLTGTSIPTDTQYFGPGTRLTVL.